This TCR beta chain was captured by sequencing in a study of control samples from healthy donors and cancer patients. CDR3 length equals 12 residues. Trimming pared 3 bases from V and 7 bases from J, leaving 7 bases between. CDR1 is SGHAT, CDR2 FQNNGV, per germline. Using immunoSEQ multiplex PCR, the repertoire was profiled, and TCRdb retains in-frame clones only, with some absent. Among 140,000 or so clones, about 94% were seen once, and the ten largest hold 12% to 15%. Material: PBMCs. This TCR was recovered from a man aged 55 to 69 with colorectal cancer. This chain links TRBV11-2 with TRBJ2-1; D might be TRBD2 (5 bases). The CDR3 region has the DNA TGTGCCAGCAGCTTTTCGGGGAATGAGCAGTTCTTC. It is translated as CASSFSGNEQFF.